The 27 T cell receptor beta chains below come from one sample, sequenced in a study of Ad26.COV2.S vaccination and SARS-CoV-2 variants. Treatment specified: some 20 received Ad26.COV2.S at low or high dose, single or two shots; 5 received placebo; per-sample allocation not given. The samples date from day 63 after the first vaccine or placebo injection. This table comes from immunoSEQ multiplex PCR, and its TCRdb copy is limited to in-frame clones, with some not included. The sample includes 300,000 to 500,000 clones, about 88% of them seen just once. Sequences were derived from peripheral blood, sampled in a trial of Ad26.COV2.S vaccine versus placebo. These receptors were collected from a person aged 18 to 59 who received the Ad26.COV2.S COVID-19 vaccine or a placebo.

The CDR3 nucleotides are TGTGCCAGCAGCCAAGAGGGACCCGGCGTCACTGAAGCTTTCTTT. It yields the protein CASSQEGPGVTEAFF. The rearrangement joins TRBV3-1 (or the pseudogene TRBV3-2) to TRBJ1-1; TRBD1 might be the D (5 bases). The germline V and J ends were trimmed by 0 bases and 4 bases, with 12 bases remaining between them. The CDR3 has 15 amino acids. Looked up from germline, CDR1 is LGHDT and CDR2 is YNNKEL (reference sequence).

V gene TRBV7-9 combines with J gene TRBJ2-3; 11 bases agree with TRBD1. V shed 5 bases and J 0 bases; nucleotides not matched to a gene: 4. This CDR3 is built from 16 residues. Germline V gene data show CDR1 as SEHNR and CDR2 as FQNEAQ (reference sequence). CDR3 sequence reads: CASSGDRGTSTDTQYF. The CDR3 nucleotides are TGTGCCAGCAGCGGGGACAGGGGGACTAGCACAGATACGCAGTATTTT.

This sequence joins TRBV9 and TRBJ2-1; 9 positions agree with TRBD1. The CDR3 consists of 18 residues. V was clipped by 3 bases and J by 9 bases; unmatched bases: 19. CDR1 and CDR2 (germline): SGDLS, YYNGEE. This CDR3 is CASSGPIIRQGGAGEQFF. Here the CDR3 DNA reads TGTGCCAGCAGCGGACCGATAATTAGACAGGGGGGAGCGGGTGAGCAGTTCTTC.

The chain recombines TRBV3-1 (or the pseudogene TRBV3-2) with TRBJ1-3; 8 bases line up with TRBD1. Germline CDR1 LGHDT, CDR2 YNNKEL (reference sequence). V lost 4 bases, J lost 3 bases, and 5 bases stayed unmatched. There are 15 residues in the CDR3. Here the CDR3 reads CASSLQGGLGNTIYF. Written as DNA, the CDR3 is TGTGCCAGCAGCCTACAGGGGGGCCTTGGAAACACCATATATTTT.

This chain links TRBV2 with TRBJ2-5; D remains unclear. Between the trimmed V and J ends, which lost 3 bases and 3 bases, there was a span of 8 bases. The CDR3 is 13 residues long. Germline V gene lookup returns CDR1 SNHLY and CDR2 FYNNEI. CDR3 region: CASSERRKETQYF. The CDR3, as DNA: TGTGCCAGCAGTGAGAGAAGAAAAGAGACCCAGTACTTC.

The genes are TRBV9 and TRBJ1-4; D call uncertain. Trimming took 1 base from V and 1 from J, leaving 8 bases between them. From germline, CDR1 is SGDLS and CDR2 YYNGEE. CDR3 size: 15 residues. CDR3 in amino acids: CASSVSSLTNEKLFF. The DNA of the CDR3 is TGTGCCAGCAGCGTATCGAGCCTAACTAATGAAAAACTGTTTTTT.

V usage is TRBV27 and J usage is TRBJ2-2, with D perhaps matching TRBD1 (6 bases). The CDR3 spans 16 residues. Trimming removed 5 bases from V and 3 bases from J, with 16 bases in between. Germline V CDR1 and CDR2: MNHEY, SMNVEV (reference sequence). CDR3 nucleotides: TGTGCCAGCAGTAGTTCCCTGGGACACTACACCGGGGAGCTGTTTTTT. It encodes CASSSSLGHYTGELFF.

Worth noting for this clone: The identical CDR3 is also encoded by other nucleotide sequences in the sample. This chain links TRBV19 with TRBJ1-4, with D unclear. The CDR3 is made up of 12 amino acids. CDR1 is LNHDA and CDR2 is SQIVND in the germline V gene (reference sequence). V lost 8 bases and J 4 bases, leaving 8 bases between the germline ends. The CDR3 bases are TGTGCCAGTTCGGGCCATAATGAAAAACTGTTTTTT. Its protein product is CASSGHNEKLFF.

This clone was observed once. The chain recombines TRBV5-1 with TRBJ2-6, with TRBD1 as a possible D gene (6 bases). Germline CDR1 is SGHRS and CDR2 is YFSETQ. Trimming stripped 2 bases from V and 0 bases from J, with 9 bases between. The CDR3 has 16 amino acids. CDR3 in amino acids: CASSFTGNSGANVLTF. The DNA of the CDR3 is TGCGCCAGCAGCTTTACAGGGAACTCTGGGGCCAACGTCCTGACTTTC.

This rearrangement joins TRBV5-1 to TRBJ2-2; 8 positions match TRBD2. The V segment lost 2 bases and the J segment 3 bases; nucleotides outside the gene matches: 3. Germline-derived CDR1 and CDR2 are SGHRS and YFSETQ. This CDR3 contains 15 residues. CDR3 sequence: CASSLNGGDTGELFF. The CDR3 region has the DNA TGCGCCAGCAGCTTAAACGGGGGGGACACCGGGGAGCTGTTTTTT.

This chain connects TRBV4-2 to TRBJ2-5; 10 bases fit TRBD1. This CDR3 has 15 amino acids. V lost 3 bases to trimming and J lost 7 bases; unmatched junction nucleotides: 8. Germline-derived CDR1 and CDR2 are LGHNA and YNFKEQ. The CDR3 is CASSQAGTGEGTQYF. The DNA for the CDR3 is TGTGCCAGCAGCCAGGCCGGGACAGGGGAGGGGACCCAGTACTTC.

DNA for the CDR3: TGTGCCAGTAGTAAGGGACAGTCCTCTGGAAACACCATATATTTT. Its translation is CASSKGQSSGNTIYF. The V gene is TRBV19, the J gene TRBJ1-3; 7 nucleotides agree with TRBD1. After removal of 4 bases from V and 0 bases from J, the junction contained 3 bases not matched to a gene. Germline V gives CDR1 LNHDA, CDR2 SQIVND (reference sequence). This CDR3 spans 15 amino acids.

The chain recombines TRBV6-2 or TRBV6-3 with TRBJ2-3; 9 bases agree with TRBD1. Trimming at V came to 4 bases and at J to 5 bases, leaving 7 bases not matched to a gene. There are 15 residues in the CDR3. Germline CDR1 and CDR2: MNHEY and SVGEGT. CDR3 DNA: TGTGCCAGCAGTTCGCCGGACAGGGGTGAAGATACGCAGTATTTT. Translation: CASSSPDRGEDTQYF.

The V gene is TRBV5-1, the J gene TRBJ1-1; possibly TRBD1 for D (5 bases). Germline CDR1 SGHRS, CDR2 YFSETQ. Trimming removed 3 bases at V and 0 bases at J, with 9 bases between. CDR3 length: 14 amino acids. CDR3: CASSWWGMNTEAFF. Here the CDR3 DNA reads TGCGCCAGCAGCTGGTGGGGGATGAACACTGAAGCTTTCTTT.

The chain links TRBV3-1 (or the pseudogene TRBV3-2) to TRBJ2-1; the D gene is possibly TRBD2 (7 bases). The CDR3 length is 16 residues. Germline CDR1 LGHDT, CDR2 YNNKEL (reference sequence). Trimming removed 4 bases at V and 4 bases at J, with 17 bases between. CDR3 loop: CASSRLAGAPYNEQFF. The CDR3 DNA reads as TGTGCCAGCAGCCGTCTGGCGGGGGCCCCTTACAATGAGCAGTTCTTC.

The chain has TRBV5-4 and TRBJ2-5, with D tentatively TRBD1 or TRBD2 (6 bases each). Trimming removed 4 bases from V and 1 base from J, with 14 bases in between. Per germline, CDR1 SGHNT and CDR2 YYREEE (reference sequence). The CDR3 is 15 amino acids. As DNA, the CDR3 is TGTGCCAGCAGCGCGCGGGACATCCTCCAAGAGACCCAGTACTTC. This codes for CASSARDILQETQYF.

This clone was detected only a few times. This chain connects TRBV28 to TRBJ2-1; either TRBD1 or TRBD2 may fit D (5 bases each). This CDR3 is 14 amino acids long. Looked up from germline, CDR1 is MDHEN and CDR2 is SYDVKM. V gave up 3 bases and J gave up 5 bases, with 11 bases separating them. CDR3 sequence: CASSFGGRDNEQFF. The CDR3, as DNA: TGTGCCAGCAGTTTTGGGGGACGGGACAATGAGCAGTTCTTC.

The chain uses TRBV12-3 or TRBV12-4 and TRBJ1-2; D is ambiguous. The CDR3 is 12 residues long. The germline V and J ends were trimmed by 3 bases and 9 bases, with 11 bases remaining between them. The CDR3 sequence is CASSLAAGSYTF. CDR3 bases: TGTGCCAGCAGTTTGGCGGCGGGGAGCTACACCTTC.

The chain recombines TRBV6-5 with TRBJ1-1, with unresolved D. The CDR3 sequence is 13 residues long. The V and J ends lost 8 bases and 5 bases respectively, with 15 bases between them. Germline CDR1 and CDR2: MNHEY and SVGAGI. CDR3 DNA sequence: TGTGCCAGCCGGGGAGGGTGGGGAACTGAAGCTTTCTTT. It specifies CASRGGWGTEAFF.

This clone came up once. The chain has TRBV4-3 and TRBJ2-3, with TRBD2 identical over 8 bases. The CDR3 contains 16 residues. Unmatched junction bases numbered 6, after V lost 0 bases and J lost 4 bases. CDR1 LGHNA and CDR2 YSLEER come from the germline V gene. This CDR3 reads CASSQELAGGPDTQYF. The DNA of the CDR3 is TGCGCCAGCAGCCAAGAACTGGCGGGGGGCCCAGATACGCAGTATTTT.

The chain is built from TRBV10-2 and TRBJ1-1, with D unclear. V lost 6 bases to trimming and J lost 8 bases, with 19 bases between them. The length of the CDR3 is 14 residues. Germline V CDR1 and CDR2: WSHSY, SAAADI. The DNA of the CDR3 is TGCGCCAGCAGCCGAAATCAACTCGAGGTGGAAGCTTTCTTT. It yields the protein CASSRNQLEVEAFF.

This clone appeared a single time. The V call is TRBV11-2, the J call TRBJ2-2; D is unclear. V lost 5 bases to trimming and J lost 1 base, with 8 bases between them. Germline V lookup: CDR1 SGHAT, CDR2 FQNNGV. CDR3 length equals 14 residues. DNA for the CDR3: TGTGCCAGCAGCCAGATAAAGAACACCGGGGAGCTGTTTTTT. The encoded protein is CASSQIKNTGELFF.

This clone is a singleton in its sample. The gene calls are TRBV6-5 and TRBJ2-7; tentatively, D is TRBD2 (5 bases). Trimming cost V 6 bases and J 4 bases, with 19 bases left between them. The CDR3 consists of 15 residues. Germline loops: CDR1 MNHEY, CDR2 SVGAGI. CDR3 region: CASRYDYEGVYEQYF. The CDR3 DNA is TGTGCCAGCAGATATGACTACGAAGGAGTGTACGAGCAGTACTTC.

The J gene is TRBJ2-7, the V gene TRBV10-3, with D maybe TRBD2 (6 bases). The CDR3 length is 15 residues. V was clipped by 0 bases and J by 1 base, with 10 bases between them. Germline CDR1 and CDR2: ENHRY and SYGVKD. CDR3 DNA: TGTGCCATCAGTGAGTCTGGGACTTCTTCCTACGAGCAGTACTTC. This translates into CAISESGTSSYEQYF.

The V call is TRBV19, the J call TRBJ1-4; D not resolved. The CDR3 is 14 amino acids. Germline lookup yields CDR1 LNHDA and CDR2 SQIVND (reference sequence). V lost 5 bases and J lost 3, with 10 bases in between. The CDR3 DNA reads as TGTGCCAGTAGTCTCGGAGGATCTAATGAAAAACTGTTTTTT. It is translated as CASSLGGSNEKLFF.

The CDR3 sequence is CASITGETEAFF. CDR3 nucleotide sequence: TGTGCCAGTATCACGGGAGAGACTGAAGCTTTCTTT. This chain joins TRBV6-6 and TRBJ1-1; D call uncertain. Trimming cost V 9 bases and J 5 bases, with 13 bases left between them. CDR3 size: 12 residues. CDR1 is MNHNY, CDR2 SVGAGI, per germline (reference sequence).

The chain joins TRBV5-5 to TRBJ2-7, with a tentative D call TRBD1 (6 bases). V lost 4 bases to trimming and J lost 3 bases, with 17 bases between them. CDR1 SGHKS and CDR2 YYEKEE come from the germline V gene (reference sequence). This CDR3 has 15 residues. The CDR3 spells CASSVFGRGHYEQYF. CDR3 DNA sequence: TGTGCCAGCAGCGTATTTGGCAGGGGCCACTACGAGCAGTACTTC.